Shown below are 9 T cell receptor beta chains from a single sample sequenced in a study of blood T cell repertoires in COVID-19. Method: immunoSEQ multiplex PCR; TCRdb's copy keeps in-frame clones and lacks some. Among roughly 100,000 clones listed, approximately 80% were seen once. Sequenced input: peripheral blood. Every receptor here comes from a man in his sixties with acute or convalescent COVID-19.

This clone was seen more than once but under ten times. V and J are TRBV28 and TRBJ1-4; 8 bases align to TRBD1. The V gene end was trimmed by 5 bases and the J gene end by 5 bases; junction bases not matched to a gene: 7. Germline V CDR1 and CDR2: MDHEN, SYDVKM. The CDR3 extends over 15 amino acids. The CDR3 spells CASSDLGQANEKLFF. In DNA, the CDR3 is TGTGCCAGCAGTGACCTGGGACAGGCAAATGAAAAACTGTTTTTT.

CDR3: CASSRVTIKSETEAFF. For the CDR3, the DNA is TGTGCCAGCAGCCGAGTTACGATAAAATCGGAGACTGAAGCTTTCTTT. The V gene is TRBV4-2, the J gene TRBJ1-1; the D is unclear. V shed 4 bases and J shed 5 bases, with 20 bases lying between them. CDR3 size: 16 residues. Germline V lookup: CDR1 LGHNA, CDR2 YNFKEQ.

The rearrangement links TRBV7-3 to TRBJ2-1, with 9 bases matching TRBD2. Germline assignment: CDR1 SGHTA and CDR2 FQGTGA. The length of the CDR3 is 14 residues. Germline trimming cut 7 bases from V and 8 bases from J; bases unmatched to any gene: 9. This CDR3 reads CASTTGGGAHEQFF. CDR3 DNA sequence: TGTGCCAGCACCACAGGCGGGGGGGCCCATGAGCAGTTCTTC.

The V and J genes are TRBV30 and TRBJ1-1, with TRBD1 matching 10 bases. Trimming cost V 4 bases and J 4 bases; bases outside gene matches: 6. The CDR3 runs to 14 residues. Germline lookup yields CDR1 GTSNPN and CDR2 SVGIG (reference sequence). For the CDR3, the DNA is TGTGCCTGGACGGGGGACAGGGGAGGCACTGAAGCTTTCTTT. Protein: CAWTGDRGGTEAFF.

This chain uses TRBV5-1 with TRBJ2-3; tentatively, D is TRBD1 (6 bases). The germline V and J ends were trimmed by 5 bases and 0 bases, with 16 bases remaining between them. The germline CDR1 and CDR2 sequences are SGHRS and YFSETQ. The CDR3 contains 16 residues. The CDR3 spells CASRQGTTQSTDTQYF. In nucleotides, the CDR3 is TGCGCCAGCAGACAAGGGACAACTCAAAGCACAGATACGCAGTATTTT. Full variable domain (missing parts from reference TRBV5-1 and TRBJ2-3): KAGVTQTPRYLIKTRGQQVTLSCSPISGHRSVSWYQQTPGQGLQFLFEYFSETQRNKGNFPGRFSGRQFSNSRSEMNVSTLELGDSALYLCASRQGTTQSTDTQYFGPGTRLTVL.

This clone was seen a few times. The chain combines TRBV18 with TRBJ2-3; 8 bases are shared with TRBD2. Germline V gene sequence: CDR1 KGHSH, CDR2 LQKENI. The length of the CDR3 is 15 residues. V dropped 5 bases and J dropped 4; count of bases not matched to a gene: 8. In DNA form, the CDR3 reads TGTGCCAGCTCAAAAAGCGGGGGATTCTCAGATACGCAGTATTTT. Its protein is CASSKSGGFSDTQYF.

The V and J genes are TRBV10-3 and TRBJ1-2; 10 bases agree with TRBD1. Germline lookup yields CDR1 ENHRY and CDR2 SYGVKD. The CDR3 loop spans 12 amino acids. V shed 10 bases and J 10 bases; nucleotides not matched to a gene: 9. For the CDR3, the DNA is TGTGCCAGGAAAGGACAGGGGGAAGACTACACCTTC. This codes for CARKGQGEDYTF.

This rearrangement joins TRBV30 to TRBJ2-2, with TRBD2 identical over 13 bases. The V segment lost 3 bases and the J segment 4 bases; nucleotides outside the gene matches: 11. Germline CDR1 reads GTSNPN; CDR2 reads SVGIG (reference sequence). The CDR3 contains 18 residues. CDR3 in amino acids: CAWRVTSGGARGTGELFF. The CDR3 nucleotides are TGTGCCTGGAGGGTTACTAGCGGGGGGGCCCGGGGCACCGGGGAGCTGTTTTTT.

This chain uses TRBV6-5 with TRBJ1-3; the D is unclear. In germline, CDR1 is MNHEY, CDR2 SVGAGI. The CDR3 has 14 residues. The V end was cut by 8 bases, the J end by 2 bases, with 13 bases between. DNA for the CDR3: TGTGCCAGCTTTAGGGCCGGGGCTGGAAACACCATATATTTT. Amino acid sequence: CASFRAGAGNTIYF.